This T cell receptor beta chain was documented in a study of response to subunit inactivated influenza vaccine. Using its own MiXCR run on the RT-PCR reads, TCRdb lists one record per CDR3 protein. The sample lists a few hundred thousand distinct CDR3 sequences, approximately 15% seen once, with approximately 10% in the top ten. Study-level results: Each seasonal influenza vaccination recruits few new T cells, the authors suggested.

As concerns this clonotype: Its antigen is not known.

The V and J ends lost 3 bases and 5 bases, in that order; junction bases with no gene match: 8. Germline assignment: CDR1 GTSNPN and CDR2 SVGIG (reference sequence). This CDR3 is 15 amino acids long. Sample: PBMCs from blood, taken 11 to 12 days after vaccination. The chain combines TRBV30 with TRBJ2-5; TRBD1 matches at 11 bases. The sequence was collected from a middle-aged man who received an inactivated influenza vaccine. The CDR3 sequence: CAWRDRGRNGETQYF. The CDR3 coding sequence is TGTGCCTGGAGGGACAGGGGGCGCAACGGGGAGACCCAGTACTTC. The variable domain in full, completed from reference TRBV30 and TRBJ2-5, reads SQTIHQWPATLVQPVGSPLSLECTVEGTSNPNLYWYRQAAGRGLQLLFYSVGIGQISSEVPQNLSASRPQDRQFILSSKKLLLSDSGFYLCAWRDRGRNGETQYFGPGTRLLVL.